The TCR beta chain under discussion was sequenced for a study of blood T cell repertoires in COVID-19. V was cut by 6 bases and J by 1 base, with 9 bases left in between. The germline gives CDR1 SNHLY, CDR2 FYNNEI. The CDR3 consists of 13 residues. Recovered Cohort 3 donors showed two negative PCRs, clearance, or symptom resolution. Assay: immunoSEQ multiplex PCR; the TCRdb copy retains only in-frame clones and omits some. The sample holds almost 500,000 clones; around nine tenths are singletons and the top ten take just over 8%. Material: PBMCs or T cells enriched from blood (not recorded which). The V gene is TRBV2, the J gene TRBJ1-1; D uncertain. The sequence was collected from an older woman who had recovered from COVID-19. DNA of the CDR3: TGTGCCAGCAGAGGGAGGGCGAACACTGAAGCTTTCTTT. Its protein product is CASRGRANTEAFF.